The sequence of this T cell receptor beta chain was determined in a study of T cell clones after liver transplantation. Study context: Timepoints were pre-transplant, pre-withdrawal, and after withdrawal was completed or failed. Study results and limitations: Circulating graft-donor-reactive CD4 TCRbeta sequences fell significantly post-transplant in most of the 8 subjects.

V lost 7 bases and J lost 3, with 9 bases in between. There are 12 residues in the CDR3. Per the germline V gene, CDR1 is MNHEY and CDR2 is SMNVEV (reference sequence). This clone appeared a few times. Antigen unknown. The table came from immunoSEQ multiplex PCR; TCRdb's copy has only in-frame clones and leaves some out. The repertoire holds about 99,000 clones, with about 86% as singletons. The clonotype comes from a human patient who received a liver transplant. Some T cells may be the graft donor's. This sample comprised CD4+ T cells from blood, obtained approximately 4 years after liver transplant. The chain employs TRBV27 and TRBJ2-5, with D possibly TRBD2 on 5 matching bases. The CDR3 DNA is TGTGCCAGCACCTACGGGGAAGAGACCCAGTACTTC. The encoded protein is CASTYGEETQYF.